The 8 T cell receptor beta chains given below trace back to one sample, sequenced in a study of blood T cell repertoires in COVID-19. Method: immunoSEQ multiplex PCR; TCRdb's copy keeps in-frame clones and lacks some. Found here are about 150,000 clones, about 88% of them singletons; the top ten hold 5.5% to 8.5%. Input material: PBMCs or T cells enriched from blood (not recorded which). The source is a woman aged 45-65 years who had recovered from COVID-19.

This chain connects TRBV6-2 or TRBV6-3 to TRBJ2-6, with D perhaps matching TRBD1 (6 bases). V was shortened by 6 bases and J by 0 bases, with 15 bases between the two germline ends. Germline CDR1 MNHEY, CDR2 SVGEGT. The CDR3 sequence is 17 residues long. The CDR3 protein is CASSPGTSRSGANVLTF. The DNA for the CDR3 is TGTGCCAGCAGCCCCGGGACATCCCGCTCTGGGGCCAACGTCCTGACTTTC.

The sample holds one count of this clone. V and J are TRBV5-5 and TRBJ1-5; TRBD1 agrees at 7 bases. Germline assignment: CDR1 SGHKS and CDR2 YYEKEE (reference sequence). The junction had 7 bases not matched to a gene; V was cut back by 1 base and J by 0 bases. The CDR3 extends over 17 amino acids. CDR3 loop: CASSLRAGGNSNQPQHF. CDR3 in DNA: TGTGCCAGCAGCTTGAGGGCAGGGGGTAATAGCAATCAGCCCCAGCATTTT.

This chain uses TRBV7-9 with TRBJ1-5; 12 nucleotides match TRBD1. The J segment lost 7 bases and the V segment lost 3 bases, leaving 7 bases of the junction unmatched. CDR3 length: 16 amino acids. The germline CDR1 and CDR2 sequences are SEHNR and FQNEAQ (reference sequence). CDR3 in amino acids: CASSFGDRGHRQPQHF. The CDR3 nucleotides are TGTGCCAGCAGCTTCGGGGACAGGGGGCACCGACAGCCCCAGCATTTT.

This clone occurred many times. The CDR3 reads CASSDTQGTDTQYF. CDR3 coding DNA: TGTGCCAGCAGTGACACCCAGGGCACAGATACGCAGTATTTT. The rearrangement links TRBV6-4 to TRBJ2-3, with D unresolved. Trimming removed 2 bases from V and 1 base from J, with 7 bases in between. CDR1 is MRHNA and CDR2 is SNTAGT in the germline V gene. The CDR3 consists of 14 residues.

The chain carries TRBV2 and TRBJ1-5; no firm D call. Germline V gives CDR1 SNHLY, CDR2 FYNNEI. Trimming left V 3 bases short and J 0 bases short, with 9 bases between. The CDR3 runs 15 residues. This CDR3 is CASSEGGYSNQPQHF. DNA of the CDR3: TGTGCCAGCAGTGAGGGAGGATATAGCAATCAGCCCCAGCATTTT.

The chain has TRBV24-1 and TRBJ2-3; TRBD2 matches 7 bases. The germline gives CDR1 KGHDR, CDR2 SFDVKD. CDR3 length: 11 amino acids. The ends lost 9 bases at V and 5 bases at J; junction bases unmatched: 1. CDR3 DNA: TGTGCCACCGGGGGGGGAGATACGCAGTATTTT. Translating gives CATGGGDTQYF.

The J gene is TRBJ2-1, the V gene TRBV11-2; a weak D match, TRBD1 (6 bases). CDR3 length equals 14 residues. Trimming pared 4 bases from V and 8 bases from J, leaving 15 bases between. CDR1 is SGHAT and CDR2 is FQNNGV in the germline V gene. The CDR3 DNA reads as TGTGCCAGCAGCTCCAGGGGTCCCAACCATGAGCAGTTCTTC. Protein product: CASSSRGPNHEQFF.

This clone was observed once. The chain links TRBV27 to TRBJ2-7; 10 nucleotides line up with TRBD2. The CDR3 runs 16 residues. The J segment lost 3 bases and the V segment lost 7 bases, leaving 12 bases of the junction unmatched. In germline, CDR1 is MNHEY, CDR2 SMNVEV (reference sequence). DNA for the CDR3: TGTGCCAGCACCAAGGGTACTAGCGGGACTCACTACGAGCAGTACTTC. Residues: CASTKGTSGTHYEQYF.